The rows below give T cell receptor beta chains drawn from one sample of a study of blood T cells in healthy people across ages. TCRdb redid the calling of the 5' RACE reads with MiXCR, one entry per CDR3 protein. The table has 1.5 million to 2 million distinct CDR3 sequences, roughly 27% seen once. The specimen sequenced was blood. These receptors originate from a woman aged 30 to 39 in good health. Each CDR3 is given without its conserved first and last residue. A D gene is named only where the DNA matches it firmly.

v_gene	d_gene	j_gene	CDR3aa
TRBV11-2	-	TRBJ2-6	ASSLVRGTGANVLT
TRBV7-9	-	TRBJ1-1	ASNPGATEAF
TRBV20-1	TRBD2	TRBJ2-3	SALRPWTSGSGTDTQY
TRBV28	-	TRBJ1-2	ASKGHQVVGYT
TRBV5-1	-	TRBJ1-1	ASSLVAGNTEAF
TRBV12-3/TRBV12-4	-	TRBJ2-4	ASNGAAKNIQY
TRBV7-2	-	TRBJ2-5	ASSLAPGAPQETQY
TRBV10-3	TRBD2	TRBJ2-6	ATQDLAGLSSGANVLT
TRBV6-1	TRBD2	TRBJ2-7	ASSEDAGGDSYEQY
TRBV7-2	-	TRBJ1-1	AGRISQTIDTEAF
TRBV20-1	-	TRBJ2-5	SAGDKQETQY
TRBV28	-	TRBJ2-7	ASRFGGQLYEQY
TRBV9	-	TRBJ2-6	ASSVFSGANVLT
TRBV3-1	-	TRBJ2-7	ASSLRAGGYSYEQY
TRBV12-3/TRBV12-4	-	TRBJ1-2	ASSLLTAADYGHT
TRBV5-1	-	TRBJ2-7	ASWAGHEQY
TRBV5-1	-	TRBJ1-1	ASSLLAGETEAF
TRBV3-1	TRBD1	TRBJ1-2	ASSQGRTGAT
TRBV9	-	TRBJ1-1	ASSAGDNEAF
TRBV11-2	TRBD2	TRBJ2-5	ASSPGGSGDGGETQY
TRBV7-2	-	TRBJ2-7	ASSPQRGSYEQY
TRBV11-2	-	TRBJ1-1	ASSAAYHRNTEAF
TRBV5-1	-	TRBJ2-5	ASRDELGTQY